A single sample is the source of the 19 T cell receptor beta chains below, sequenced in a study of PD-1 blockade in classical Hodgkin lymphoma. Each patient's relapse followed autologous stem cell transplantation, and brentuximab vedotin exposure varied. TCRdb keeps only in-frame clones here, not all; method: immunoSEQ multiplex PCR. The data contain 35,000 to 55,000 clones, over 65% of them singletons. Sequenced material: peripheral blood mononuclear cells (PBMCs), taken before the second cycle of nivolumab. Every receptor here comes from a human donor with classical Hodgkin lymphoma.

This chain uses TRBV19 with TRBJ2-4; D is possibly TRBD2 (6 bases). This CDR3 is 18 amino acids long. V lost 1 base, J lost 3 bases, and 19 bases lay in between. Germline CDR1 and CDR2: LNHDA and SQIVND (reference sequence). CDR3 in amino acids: CASSIVGGGLGGKNIQYF. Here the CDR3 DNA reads TGTGCCAGTAGTATAGTTGGGGGAGGTCTTGGGGGCAAAAACATTCAGTACTTC. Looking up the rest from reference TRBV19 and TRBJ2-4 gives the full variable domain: DGGITQSPKYLFRKEGQNVTLSCEQNLNHDAMYWYRQDPGQGLRLIYYSQIVNDFQKGDIAEGYSVSREKKESFPLTVTSAQKNPTAFYLCASSIVGGGLGGKNIQYFGAGTRLSVL.

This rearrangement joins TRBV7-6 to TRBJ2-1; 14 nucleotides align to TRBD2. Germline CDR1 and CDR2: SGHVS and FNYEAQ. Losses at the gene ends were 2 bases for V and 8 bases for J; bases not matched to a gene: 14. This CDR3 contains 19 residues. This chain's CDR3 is CASSLLGTSGSRGGDEQFF. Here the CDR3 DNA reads TGTGCCAGCAGCTTATTGGGGACTAGCGGGAGTAGGGGCGGCGATGAGCAGTTCTTC.

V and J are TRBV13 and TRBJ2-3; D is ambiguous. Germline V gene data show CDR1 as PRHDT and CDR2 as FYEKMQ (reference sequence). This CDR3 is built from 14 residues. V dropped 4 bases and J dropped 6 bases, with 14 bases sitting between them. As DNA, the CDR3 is TGTGCCAGCAGCTCCCCGACCAGTCACGATACGCAGTATTTT. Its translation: CASSSPTSHDTQYF.

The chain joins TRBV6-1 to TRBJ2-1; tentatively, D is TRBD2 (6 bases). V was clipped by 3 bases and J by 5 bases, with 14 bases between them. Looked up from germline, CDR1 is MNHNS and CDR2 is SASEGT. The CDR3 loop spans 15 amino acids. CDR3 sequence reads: CASSESAGLDNEQFF. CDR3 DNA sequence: TGTGCCAGCAGTGAGTCAGCGGGCCTCGACAATGAGCAGTTCTTC.

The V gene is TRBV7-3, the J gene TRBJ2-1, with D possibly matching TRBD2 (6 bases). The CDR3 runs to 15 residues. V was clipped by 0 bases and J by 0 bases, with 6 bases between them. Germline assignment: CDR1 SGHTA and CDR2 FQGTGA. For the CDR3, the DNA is TGTGCCAGCAGCTTAACGGGGGGCTCCTACAATGAGCAGTTCTTC. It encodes CASSLTGGSYNEQFF.

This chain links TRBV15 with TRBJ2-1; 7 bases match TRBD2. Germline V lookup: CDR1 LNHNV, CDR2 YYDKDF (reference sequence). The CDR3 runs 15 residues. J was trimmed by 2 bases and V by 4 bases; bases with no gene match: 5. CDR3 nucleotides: TGTGCCACCAGCACCTTGGGGGGGACCTACAATGAGCAGTTCTTC. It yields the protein CATSTLGGTYNEQFF. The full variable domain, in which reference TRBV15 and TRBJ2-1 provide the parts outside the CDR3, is DAMVIQNPRYQVTQFGKPVTLSCSQTLNHNVMYWYQQKSSQAPKLLFHYYDKDFNNEADTPDNFQSRRPNTSFCFLDIRSPGLGDTAMYLCATSTLGGTYNEQFFGPGTRLTVL.

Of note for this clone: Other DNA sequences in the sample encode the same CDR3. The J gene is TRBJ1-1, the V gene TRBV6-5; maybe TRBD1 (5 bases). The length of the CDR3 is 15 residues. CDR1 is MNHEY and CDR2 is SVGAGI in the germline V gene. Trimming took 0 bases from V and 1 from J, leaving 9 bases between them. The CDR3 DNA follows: TGTGCCAGCAGTTACTCCGGGGCAGGGAACACTGAAGCTTTCTTT. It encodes CASSYSGAGNTEAFF.

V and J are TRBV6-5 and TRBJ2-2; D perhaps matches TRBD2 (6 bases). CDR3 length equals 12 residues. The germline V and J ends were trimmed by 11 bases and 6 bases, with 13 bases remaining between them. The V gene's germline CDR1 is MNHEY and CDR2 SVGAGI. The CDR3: CAARRRAGELFF. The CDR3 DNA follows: TGTGCCGCGCGGCGGAGGGCCGGGGAGCTGTTTTTT.

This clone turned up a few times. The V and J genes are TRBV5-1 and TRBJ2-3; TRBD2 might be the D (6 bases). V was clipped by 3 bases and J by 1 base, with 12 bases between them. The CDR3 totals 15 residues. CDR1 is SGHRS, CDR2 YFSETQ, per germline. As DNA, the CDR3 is TGCGCCAGCAGCTCGTACGGCGGGGGCACAGATACGCAGTATTTT. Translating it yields CASSSYGGGTDTQYF.

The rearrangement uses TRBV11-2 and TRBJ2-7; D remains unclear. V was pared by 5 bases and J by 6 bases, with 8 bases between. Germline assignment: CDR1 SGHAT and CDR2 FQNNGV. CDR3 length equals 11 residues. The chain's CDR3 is CASSPITEQYF. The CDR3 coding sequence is TGTGCCAGCAGCCCTATCACCGAGCAGTACTTC.

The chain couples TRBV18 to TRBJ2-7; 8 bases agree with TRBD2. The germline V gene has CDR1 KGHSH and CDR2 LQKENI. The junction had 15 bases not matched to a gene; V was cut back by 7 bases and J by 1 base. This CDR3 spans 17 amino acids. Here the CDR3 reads CASLSSYGGDKSYEQYF. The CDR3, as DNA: TGTGCCAGCTTATCCAGTTACGGGGGGGACAAATCCTACGAGCAGTACTTC. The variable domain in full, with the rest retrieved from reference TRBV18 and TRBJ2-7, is NAGVMQNPRHLVRRRGQEARLRCSPMKGHSHVYWYRQLPEEGLKFMVYLQKENIIDESGMPKERFSAEFPKEGPSILRIQQVVRGDSAAYFCASLSSYGGDKSYEQYFGPGTRLTVT.

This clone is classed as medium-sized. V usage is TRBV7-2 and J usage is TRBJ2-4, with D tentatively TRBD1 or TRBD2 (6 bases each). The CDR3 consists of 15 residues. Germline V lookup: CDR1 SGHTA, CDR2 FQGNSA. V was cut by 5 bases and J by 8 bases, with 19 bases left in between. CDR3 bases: TGTGCCAGCAGCCCCACTTACAGGGAGGAAGACATTCAGTACTTC. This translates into CASSPTYREEDIQYF.

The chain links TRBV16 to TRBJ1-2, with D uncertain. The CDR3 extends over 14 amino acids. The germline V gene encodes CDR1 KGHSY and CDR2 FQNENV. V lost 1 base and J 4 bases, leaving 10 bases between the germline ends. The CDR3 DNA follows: TGTGCCAGCAGCCAATGGAAGGGAGCCTATGGCTACACCTTC. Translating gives CASSQWKGAYGYTF.

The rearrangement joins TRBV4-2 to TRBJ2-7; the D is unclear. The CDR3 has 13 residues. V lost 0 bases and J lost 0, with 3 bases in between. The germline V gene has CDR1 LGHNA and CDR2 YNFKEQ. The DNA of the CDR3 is TGTGCCAGCAGCCAAGATGACTCCTACGAGCAGTACTTC. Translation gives CASSQDDSYEQYF.

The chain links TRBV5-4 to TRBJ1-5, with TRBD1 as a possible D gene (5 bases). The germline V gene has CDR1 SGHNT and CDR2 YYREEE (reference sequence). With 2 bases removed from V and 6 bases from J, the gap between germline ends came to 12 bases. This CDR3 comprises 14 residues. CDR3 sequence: CASSLLGTGQPQHF. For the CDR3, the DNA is TGTGCCAGCAGCTTATTGGGGACGGGTCAGCCCCAGCATTTT.

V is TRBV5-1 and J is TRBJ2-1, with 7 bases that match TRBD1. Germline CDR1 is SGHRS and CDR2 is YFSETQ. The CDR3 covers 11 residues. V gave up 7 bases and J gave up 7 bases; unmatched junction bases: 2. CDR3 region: CASARGNEQFF. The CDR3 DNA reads TGCGCCAGCGCCAGGGGGAATGAGCAGTTCTTC.

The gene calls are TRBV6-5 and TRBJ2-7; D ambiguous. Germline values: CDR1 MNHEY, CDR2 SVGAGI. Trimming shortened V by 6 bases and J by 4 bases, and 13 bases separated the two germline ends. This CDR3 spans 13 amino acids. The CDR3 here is CASRRHQWYEQYF. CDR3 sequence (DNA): TGTGCCAGCAGGAGACATCAATGGTACGAGCAGTACTTC.

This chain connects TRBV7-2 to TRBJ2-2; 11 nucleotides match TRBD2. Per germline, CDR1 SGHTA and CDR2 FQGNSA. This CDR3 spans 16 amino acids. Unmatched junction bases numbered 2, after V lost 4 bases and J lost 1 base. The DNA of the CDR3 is TGTGCCAGCAGCTACCTAGCGGGGGGGAACACCGGGGAGCTGTTTTTT. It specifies CASSYLAGGNTGELFF.

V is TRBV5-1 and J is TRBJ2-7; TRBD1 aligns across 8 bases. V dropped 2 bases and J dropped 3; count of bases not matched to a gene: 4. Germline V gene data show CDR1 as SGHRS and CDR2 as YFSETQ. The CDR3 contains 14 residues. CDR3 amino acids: CASSFSTGGYEQYF. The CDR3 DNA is TGCGCCAGCAGCTTCTCTACAGGGGGCTACGAGCAGTACTTC. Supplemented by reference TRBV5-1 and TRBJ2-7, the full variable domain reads KAGVTQTPRYLIKTRGQQVTLSCSPISGHRSVSWYQQTPGQGLQFLFEYFSETQRNKGNFPGRFSGRQFSNSRSEMNVSTLELGDSALYLCASSFSTGGYEQYFGPGTRLTVT.